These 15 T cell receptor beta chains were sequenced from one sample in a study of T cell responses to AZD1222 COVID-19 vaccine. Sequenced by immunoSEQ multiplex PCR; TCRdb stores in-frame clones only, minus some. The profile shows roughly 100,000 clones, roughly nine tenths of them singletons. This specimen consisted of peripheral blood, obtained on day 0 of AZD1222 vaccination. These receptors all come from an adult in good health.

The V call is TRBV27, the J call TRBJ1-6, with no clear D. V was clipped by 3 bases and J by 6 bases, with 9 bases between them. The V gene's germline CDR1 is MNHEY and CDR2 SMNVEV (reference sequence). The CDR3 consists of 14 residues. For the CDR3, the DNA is TGTGCCAGCAGTTTTAGCGGCCCTAATTCACCCCTCCACTTT. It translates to CASSFSGPNSPLHF.

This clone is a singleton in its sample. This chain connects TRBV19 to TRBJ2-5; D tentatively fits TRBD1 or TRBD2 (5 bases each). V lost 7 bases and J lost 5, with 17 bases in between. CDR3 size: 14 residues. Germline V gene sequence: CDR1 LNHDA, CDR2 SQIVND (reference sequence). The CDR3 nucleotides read TGTGCCAGTAAAGAGTCAGGGACGCGGGAGACCCAGTACTTC. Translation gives CASKESGTRETQYF.

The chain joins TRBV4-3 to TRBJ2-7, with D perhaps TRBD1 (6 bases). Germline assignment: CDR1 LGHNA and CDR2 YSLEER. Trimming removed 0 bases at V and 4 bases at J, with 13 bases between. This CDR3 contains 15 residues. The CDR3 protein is CASSQDADRQYEQYF. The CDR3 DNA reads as TGCGCCAGCAGCCAAGATGCGGACAGACAATACGAGCAGTACTTC.

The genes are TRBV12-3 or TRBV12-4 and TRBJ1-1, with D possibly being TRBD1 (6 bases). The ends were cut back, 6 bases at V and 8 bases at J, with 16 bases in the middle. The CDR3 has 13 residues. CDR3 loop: CASSGGGTIEAFF. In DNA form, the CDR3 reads TGTGCCAGCAGCGGGGGAGGGACAATCGAAGCTTTCTTT.

The CDR3 reads CASRDRGAEAFF. The CDR3 DNA is TGTGCCAGTAGGGACAGGGGGGCTGAAGCTTTCTTT. The chain employs TRBV19 and TRBJ1-1; TRBD1 agrees at 10 bases. V dropped 6 bases and J dropped 6; count of bases not matched to a gene: 1. This CDR3 contains 12 residues. Germline V gene lookup returns CDR1 LNHDA and CDR2 SQIVND (reference sequence). Together with reference TRBV19 and TRBJ1-1, the CDR3 gives the full variable domain: DGGITQSPKYLFRKEGQNVTLSCEQNLNHDAMYWYRQDPGQGLRLIYYSQIVNDFQKGDIAEGYSVSREKKESFPLTVTSAQKNPTAFYLCASRDRGAEAFFGQGTRLTVV.

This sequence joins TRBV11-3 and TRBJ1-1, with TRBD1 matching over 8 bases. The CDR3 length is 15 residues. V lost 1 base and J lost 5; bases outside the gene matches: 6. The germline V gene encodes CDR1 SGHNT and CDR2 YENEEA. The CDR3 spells CASSLGADRETEAFF. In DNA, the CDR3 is TGTGCCAGCAGCTTAGGTGCGGACAGGGAGACTGAAGCTTTCTTT.

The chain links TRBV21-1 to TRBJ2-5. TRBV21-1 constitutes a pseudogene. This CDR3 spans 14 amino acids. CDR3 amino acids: CASSRDGPCGAQYF. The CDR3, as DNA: TGTGCCAGCAGCAGGGACGGGCCGTGTGGGGCCCAGTACTTC.

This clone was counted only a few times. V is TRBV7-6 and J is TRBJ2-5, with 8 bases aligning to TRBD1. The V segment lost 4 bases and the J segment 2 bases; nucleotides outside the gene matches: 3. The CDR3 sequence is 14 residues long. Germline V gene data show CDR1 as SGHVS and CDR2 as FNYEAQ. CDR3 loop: CASSWGQAQETQYF. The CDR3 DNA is TGTGCCAGCAGCTGGGGACAGGCTCAAGAGACCCAGTACTTC.

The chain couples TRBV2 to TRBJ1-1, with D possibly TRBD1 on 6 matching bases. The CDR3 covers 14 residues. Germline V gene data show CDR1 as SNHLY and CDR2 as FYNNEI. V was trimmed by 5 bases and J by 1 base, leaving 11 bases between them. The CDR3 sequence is CASSRRGENTEAFF. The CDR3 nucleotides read TGTGCCAGCAGTAGGAGGGGGGAGAACACTGAAGCTTTCTTT.

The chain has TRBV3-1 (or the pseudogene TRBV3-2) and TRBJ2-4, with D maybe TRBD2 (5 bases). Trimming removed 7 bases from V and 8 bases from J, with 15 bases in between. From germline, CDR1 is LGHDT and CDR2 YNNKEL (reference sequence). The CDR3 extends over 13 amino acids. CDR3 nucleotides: TGTGCCAGCACCCTCGCCGGAGCGGACATTCAGTACTTC. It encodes CASTLAGADIQYF.

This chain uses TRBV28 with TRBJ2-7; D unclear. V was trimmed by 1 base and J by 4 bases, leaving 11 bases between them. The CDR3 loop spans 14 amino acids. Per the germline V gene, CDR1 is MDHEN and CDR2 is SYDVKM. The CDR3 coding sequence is TGTGCCAGCAGTTTATCAACTGGCGGATACGAGCAGTACTTC. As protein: CASSLSTGGYEQYF.

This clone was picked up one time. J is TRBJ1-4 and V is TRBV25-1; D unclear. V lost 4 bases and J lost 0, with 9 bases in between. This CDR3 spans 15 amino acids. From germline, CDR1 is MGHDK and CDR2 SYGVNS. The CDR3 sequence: CASSGDIATNEKLFF. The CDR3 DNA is TGTGCCAGCAGTGGTGACATCGCAACTAATGAAAAACTGTTTTTT.

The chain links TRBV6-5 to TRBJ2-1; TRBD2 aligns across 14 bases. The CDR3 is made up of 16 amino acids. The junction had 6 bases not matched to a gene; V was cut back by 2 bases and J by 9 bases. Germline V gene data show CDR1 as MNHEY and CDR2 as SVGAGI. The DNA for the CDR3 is TGTGCCAGCAGTTACCCGACTAGCGGGAGGGAAAGTGAGCAGTTCTTC. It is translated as CASSYPTSGRESEQFF.

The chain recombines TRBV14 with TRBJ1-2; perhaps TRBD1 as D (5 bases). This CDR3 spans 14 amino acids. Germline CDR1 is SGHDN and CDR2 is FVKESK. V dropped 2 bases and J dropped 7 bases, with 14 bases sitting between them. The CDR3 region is CASSQMPRVPGYTF. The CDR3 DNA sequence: TGTGCCAGCAGCCAAATGCCCAGGGTACCTGGCTACACCTTC.

CDR3 loop: CASCPGQGTDTQYF. The CDR3 DNA reads TGCGCCAGCTGCCCGGGACAGGGAACAGATACGCAGTATTTT. The chain has TRBV5-1 and TRBJ2-3, with 9 bases that match TRBD1. Germline trimming cut 7 bases from V and 3 bases from J; bases unmatched to any gene: 6. The CDR3 covers 14 residues. Germline lookup yields CDR1 SGHRS and CDR2 YFSETQ.